The entry below describes one T cell receptor (beta chain). The sample belongs to a study of T cell changes during pregnancy in multiple sclerosis. Sequenced by immunoSEQ multiplex PCR; TCRdb stores in-frame clones only, minus some. Of under 70,000 clones listed, 91% are singletons. The receptor comes from a female donor in good health, enrolled as a control in a pregnancy study. Sequencing used CD4+ T cells from peripheral blood mononuclear cells, obtained after pregnancy.

CDR3 in amino acids: CASSRRQGNYGYTF. The CDR3, as DNA: TGTGCCAGCAGCCGTAGACAGGGGAACTATGGCTACACCTTC. The genes are TRBV6-5 and TRBJ1-2; 8 bases are shared with TRBD1. The CDR3 is 14 amino acids. CDR1 and CDR2 from the germline V gene are MNHEY and SVGAGI. V lost 6 bases and J lost 2; bases outside the gene matches: 5.